The 7 T cell receptor beta chains below come from one sample, sequenced in a study of cytomegalovirus exposure and HLA in healthy donors. The PCR was carried out with 60 Vbeta primers and 13 Jbeta primers. Assay used: immunoSEQ multiplex PCR; TCRdb lists only in-frame clones, some missing. The repertoire shows about 84,000 clones; the top ten hold less than 0.6%. The sample was PBMCs. The source of these receptors is a man between 45 and 60 years old in good health and CMV-seronegative.

This chain uses TRBV10-2 with TRBJ1-6; no firm D call. Between the trimmed V and J ends, which lost 2 bases and 7 bases, there was a span of 6 bases. The CDR3 has 13 residues. The V gene's germline CDR1 is WSHSY and CDR2 SAAADI. Here the CDR3 DNA reads TGCGCCAGCAGTGAGACGACAAATTCACCCCTCCACTTT. As protein: CASSETTNSPLHF.

The rearrangement links TRBV27 to TRBJ1-6, with D uncertain. Per germline, CDR1 MNHEY and CDR2 SMNVEV (reference sequence). This CDR3 is built from 12 residues. Trimming cost V 6 bases and J 7 bases, with 7 bases left between them. The CDR3 DNA reads as TGTGCCAGCAGGCTAGGAAATTCACCCCTCCACTTT. Its protein product is CASRLGNSPLHF.

The J gene is TRBJ2-7, the V gene TRBV7-2; TRBD1 aligns across 7 bases. The CDR3 is made up of 14 amino acids. Germline trimming cut 2 bases from V and 6 bases from J; bases unmatched to any gene: 7. From germline, CDR1 is SGHTA and CDR2 FQGNSA. In DNA form, the CDR3 reads TGTGCCAGCAGCTTACTTCAAGGACAGGTCGAGCAGTACTTC. This codes for CASSLLQGQVEQYF.

This chain uses TRBV29-1 with TRBJ1-5; D perhaps matches TRBD1 (6 bases). CDR1 is SQVTM, CDR2 ANQGSEA, per germline. The CDR3 is 13 amino acids. Trimming removed 4 bases from V and 5 bases from J, with 12 bases in between. CDR3: CSVGTVRDQPQHF. The CDR3 nucleotides are TGCAGCGTTGGGACAGTTCGCGATCAGCCCCAGCATTTT.

The chain is built from TRBV28 and TRBJ2-3; D is ambiguous. The V gene's germline CDR1 is MDHEN and CDR2 SYDVKM. The germline V and J ends were trimmed by 2 bases and 5 bases, with 2 bases remaining between them. The length of the CDR3 is 11 residues. The CDR3 region is CASSLRDTQYF. CDR3 nucleotides: TGTGCCAGCAGTTTACGAGATACGCAGTATTTT.

This sequence joins TRBV28 and TRBJ2-7; 12 positions agree with TRBD1. The V gene's germline CDR1 is MDHEN and CDR2 SYDVKM. With 5 bases clipped from V and 5 bases from J, the junction kept 4 bases outside the gene matches. The CDR3 runs to 14 residues. The CDR3 loop is CASSVGTGGHEQYF. CDR3 DNA sequence: TGTGCCAGCAGTGTGGGGACAGGGGGCCACGAGCAGTACTTC.

The V and J genes are TRBV7-2 and TRBJ1-2, with TRBD1 matching 8 bases. From germline, CDR1 is SGHTA and CDR2 FQGNSA. V gave up 0 bases and J gave up 8 bases; unmatched junction bases: 17. There are 18 residues in the CDR3. CDR3 in DNA: TGTGCCAGCAGCTTAGCGGTTCGGACAGGGCCTACCGCCGGGGGCTACACCTTC. Translating gives CASSLAVRTGPTAGGYTF.